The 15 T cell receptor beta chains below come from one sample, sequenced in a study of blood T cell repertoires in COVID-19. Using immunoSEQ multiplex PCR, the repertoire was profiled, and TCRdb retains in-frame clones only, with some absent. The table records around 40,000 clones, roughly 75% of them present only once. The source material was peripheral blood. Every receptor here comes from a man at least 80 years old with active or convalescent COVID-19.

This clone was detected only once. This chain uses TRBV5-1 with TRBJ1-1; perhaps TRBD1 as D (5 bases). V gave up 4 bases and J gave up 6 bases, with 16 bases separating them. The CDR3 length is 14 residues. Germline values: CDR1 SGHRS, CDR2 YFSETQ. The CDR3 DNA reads TGCGCCAGCAGCCCGGGAGAGGGGTCGGCTGAAGCTTTCTTT. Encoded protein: CASSPGEGSAEAFF.

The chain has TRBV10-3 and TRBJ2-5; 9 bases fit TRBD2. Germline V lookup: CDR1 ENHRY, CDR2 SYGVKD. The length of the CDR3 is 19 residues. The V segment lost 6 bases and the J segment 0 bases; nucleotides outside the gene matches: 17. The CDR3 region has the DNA TGTGCCATCAGCGAAGCCCGGACTAGCGCAAGGATTTACCAAGAGACCCAGTACTTC. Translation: CAISEARTSARIYQETQYF.

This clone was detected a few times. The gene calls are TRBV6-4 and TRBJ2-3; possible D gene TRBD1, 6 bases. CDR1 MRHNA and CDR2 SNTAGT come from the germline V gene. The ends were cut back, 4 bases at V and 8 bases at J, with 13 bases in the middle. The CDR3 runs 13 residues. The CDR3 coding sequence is TGTGCCAGCAGTGCAGGACTGGGGGCTACGCAGTATTTT. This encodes CASSAGLGATQYF.

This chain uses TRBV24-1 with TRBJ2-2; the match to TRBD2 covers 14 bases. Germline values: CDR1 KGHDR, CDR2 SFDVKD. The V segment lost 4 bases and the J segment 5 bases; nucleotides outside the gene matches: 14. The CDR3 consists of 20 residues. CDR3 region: CATSDVPGLAGVFQTGELFF. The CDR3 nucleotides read TGTGCCACCAGTGACGTCCCGGGACTAGCGGGAGTGTTTCAAACCGGGGAGCTGTTTTTT.

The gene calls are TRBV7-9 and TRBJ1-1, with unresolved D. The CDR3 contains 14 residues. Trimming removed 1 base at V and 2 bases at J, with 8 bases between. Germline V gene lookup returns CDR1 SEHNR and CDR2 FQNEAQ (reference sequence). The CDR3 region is CASSLDGGNTEAFF. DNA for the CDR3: TGTGCCAGCAGCTTAGACGGCGGAAACACTGAAGCTTTCTTT. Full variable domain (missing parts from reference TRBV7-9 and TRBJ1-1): DTGVSQNPRHKITKRGQNVTFRCDPISEHNRLYWYRQTLGQGPEFLTYFQNEAQLEKSRLLSDRFSAERPKGSFSTLEIQRTEQGDSAMYLCASSLDGGNTEAFFGQGTRLTVV.

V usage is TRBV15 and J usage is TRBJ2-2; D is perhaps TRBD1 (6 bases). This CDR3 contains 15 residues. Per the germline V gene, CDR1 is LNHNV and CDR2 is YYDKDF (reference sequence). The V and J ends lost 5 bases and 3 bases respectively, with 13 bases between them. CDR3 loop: CATSSTGFHTGELFF. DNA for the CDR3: TGTGCCACCAGCTCCACAGGGTTTCACACCGGGGAGCTGTTTTTT.

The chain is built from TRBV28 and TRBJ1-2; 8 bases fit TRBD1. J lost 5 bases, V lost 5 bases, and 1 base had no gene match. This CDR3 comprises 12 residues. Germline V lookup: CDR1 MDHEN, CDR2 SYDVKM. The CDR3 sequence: CASSDRGYGYTF. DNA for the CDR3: TGTGCCAGCAGTGACAGGGGTTATGGCTACACCTTC.

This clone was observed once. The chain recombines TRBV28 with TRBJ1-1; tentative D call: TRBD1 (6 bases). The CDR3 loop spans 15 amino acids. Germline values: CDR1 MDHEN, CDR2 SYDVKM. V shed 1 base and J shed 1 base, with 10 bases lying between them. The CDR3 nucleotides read TGTGCCAGCAGTTTATACGGGACACCGAACACTGAAGCTTTCTTT. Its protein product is CASSLYGTPNTEAFF.

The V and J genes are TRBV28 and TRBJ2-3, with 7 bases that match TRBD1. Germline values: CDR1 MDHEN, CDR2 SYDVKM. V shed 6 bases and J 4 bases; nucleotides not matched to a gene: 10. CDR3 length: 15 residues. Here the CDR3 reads CASRTEGAGSDTQYF. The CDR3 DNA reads TGTGCCAGCAGGACTGAGGGGGCTGGGTCAGATACGCAGTATTTT.

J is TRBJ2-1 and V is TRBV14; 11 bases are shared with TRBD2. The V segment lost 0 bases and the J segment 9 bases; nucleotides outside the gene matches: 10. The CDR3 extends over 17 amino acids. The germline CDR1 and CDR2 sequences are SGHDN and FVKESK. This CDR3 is CASSQDLAGGRVVEQFF. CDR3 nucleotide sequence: TGTGCCAGCAGCCAAGATTTAGCGGGGGGGCGGGTTGTTGAGCAGTTCTTC.

The chain's CDR3 is CASSQGAWDTDGYTF. For the CDR3, the DNA is TGCGCCAGCAGCCAAGGTGCTTGGGACACGGATGGCTACACCTTC. The chain employs TRBV4-3 and TRBJ1-2; D is possibly TRBD1 (6 bases). Germline CDR1 LGHNA, CDR2 YSLEER. Trimming left V 1 base short and J 6 bases short, with 15 bases between. CDR3 length: 15 amino acids.

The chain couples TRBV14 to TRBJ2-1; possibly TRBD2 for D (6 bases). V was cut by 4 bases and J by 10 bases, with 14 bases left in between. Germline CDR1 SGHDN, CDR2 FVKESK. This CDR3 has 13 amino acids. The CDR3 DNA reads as TGTGCCAGCAGCCCACGACTAGTCGGCGAGCAGTTCTTC. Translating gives CASSPRLVGEQFF.

DNA of the CDR3: TGTGCCAGCAGCTCCACTAGCGACACAGATACGCAGTATTTT. This translates into CASSSTSDTDTQYF. V usage is TRBV7-9 and J usage is TRBJ2-3; TRBD2 matches 7 bases. V was pared by 4 bases and J by 2 bases, with 3 bases of the junction left unmatched. The germline gives CDR1 SEHNR, CDR2 FQNEAQ (reference sequence). This CDR3 is built from 14 residues.

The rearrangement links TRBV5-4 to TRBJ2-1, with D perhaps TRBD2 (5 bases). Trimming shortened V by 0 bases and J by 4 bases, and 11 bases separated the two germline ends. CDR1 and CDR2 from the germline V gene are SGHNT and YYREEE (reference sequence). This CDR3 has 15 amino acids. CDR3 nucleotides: TGTGCCAGCAGCTTGGAGCTAGCAGAATACAATGAGCAGTTCTTC. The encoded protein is CASSLELAEYNEQFF. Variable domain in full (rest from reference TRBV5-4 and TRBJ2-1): ETGVTQSPTHLIKTRGQQVTLRCSSQSGHNTVSWYQQALGQGPQFIFQYYREEENGRGNFPPRFSGLQFPNYSSELNVNALELDDSALYLCASSLELAEYNEQFFGPGTRLTVL.

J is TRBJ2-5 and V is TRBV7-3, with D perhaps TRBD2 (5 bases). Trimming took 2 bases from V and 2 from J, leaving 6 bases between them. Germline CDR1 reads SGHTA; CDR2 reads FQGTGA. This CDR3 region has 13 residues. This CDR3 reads CASSLWEQETQYF. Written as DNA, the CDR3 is TGTGCCAGCAGCTTATGGGAGCAAGAGACCCAGTACTTC.